These 30 T cell receptor beta chains share one sample of origin, sequenced in a study of shared clonotypes between healthy human individuals. Profiled with immunoSEQ multiplex PCR; TCRdb holds only in-frame clones, not every one. This sample has fewer than 2.5 million clones, with over 85% found just once. The sample was naive CD4+ T cells from PBMCs. Subset described: CD45RA+ positively selected. These TCRs come from a man between 18 and 35 years old in good health. Some clones in this sample may be carry-over from other donors' samples.

The rearrangement uses TRBV7-3 and TRBJ2-7; D possibly uses TRBD1 or TRBD2 (5 bases each). CDR1 is SGHTA and CDR2 is FQGTGA in the germline V gene. This CDR3 contains 13 residues. V was shortened by 5 bases and J by 4 bases, with 12 bases between the two germline ends. CDR3 coding DNA: TGTGCCAGCAGCCCGGGACCTTGGTACGAGCAGTACTTC. This encodes CASSPGPWYEQYF.

This sequence joins TRBV30 and TRBJ1-4, with a weak D call TRBD1 (5 bases). Between the trimmed V and J ends, which lost 4 bases and 2 bases, there was a span of 14 bases. The V gene's germline CDR1 is GTSNPN and CDR2 SVGIG (reference sequence). CDR3 size: 15 residues. The chain's CDR3 is CAWNGGTSTNEKLFF. The CDR3 DNA is TGTGCCTGGAATGGGGGGACCTCCACTAATGAAAAACTGTTTTTT. The full variable domain, in which reference TRBV30 and TRBJ1-4 provide the parts outside the CDR3, is SQTIHQWPATLVQPVGSPLSLECTVEGTSNPNLYWYRQAAGRGLQLLFYSVGIGQISSEVPQNLSASRPQDRQFILSSKKLLLSDSGFYLCAWNGGTSTNEKLFFGSGTQLSVL.

This rearrangement joins TRBV12-5 to TRBJ2-3, with TRBD2 matching 10 bases. Germline CDR1 and CDR2: LGHNT and FRNRAP. This CDR3 spans 16 amino acids. With V trimmed by 6 bases and J by 9 bases, 15 bases remained unmatched. The CDR3: CASGEGASGSRHTQYF. The CDR3 coding sequence is TGTGCTAGTGGGGAGGGGGCTAGCGGGAGCCGACACACGCAGTATTTT.

The J gene is TRBJ2-3, the V gene TRBV29-1; D not certain. The CDR3 contains 13 residues. Trimming removed 5 bases at V and 2 bases at J, with 11 bases between. Germline CDR1 reads SQVTM; CDR2 reads ANQGSEA. The CDR3, as DNA: TGCAGCGTTCACGGACCGCTCACAGATACGCAGTATTTT. This sequence encodes CSVHGPLTDTQYF.

This clone was recorded once. This sequence joins TRBV15 and TRBJ1-5; D is unclear. Germline-derived CDR1 and CDR2 are LNHNV and YYDKDF (reference sequence). This CDR3 comprises 17 residues. V was trimmed by 0 bases and J by 0 bases, leaving 12 bases between them. The CDR3 region has the DNA TGTGCCACCAGCAGAGATCCTGTTACCTATAGCAATCAGCCCCAGCATTTT. It translates to CATSRDPVTYSNQPQHF.

The chain couples TRBV4-1 to TRBJ2-3; no clear D. The CDR3 consists of 15 residues. Germline lookup yields CDR1 MGHRA and CDR2 YSYEKL. Trimming cost V 4 bases and J 4 bases, with 15 bases left between them. CDR3 loop: CASSRSGSEPDTQYF. For the CDR3, the DNA is TGCGCCAGCAGCCGATCCGGGTCCGAACCAGATACGCAGTATTTT.

The rearrangement links TRBV7-3 to TRBJ1-1; D is uncertain. CDR3 size: 13 residues. The germline V gene has CDR1 SGHTA and CDR2 FQGTGA. V was shortened by 5 bases and J by 1 base, with 8 bases between the two germline ends. CDR3 coding DNA: TGTGCCAGCAGCGAGATGGGGAACACTGAAGCTTTCTTT. Translated: CASSEMGNTEAFF.

The genes are TRBV5-1 and TRBJ1-1; D possibly corresponds to TRBD1 (5 bases). This CDR3 is 14 amino acids long. Germline-derived CDR1 and CDR2 are SGHRS and YFSETQ. V lost 4 bases to trimming and J lost 6 bases, with 16 bases between them. Here the CDR3 reads CASSPGPTNAEAFF. CDR3 nucleotide sequence: TGCGCCAGCAGCCCGGGACCGACGAATGCTGAAGCTTTCTTT.

This clone occurred once. V is TRBV7-2 and J is TRBJ2-7; D may correspond to TRBD1 or TRBD2 (5 bases each). V lost 0 bases and J 5 bases, leaving 14 bases between the germline ends. The CDR3 length is 15 residues. CDR1 SGHTA and CDR2 FQGNSA come from the germline V gene. This CDR3 is CASSLARGRTDEQYF. The CDR3 nucleotides are TGTGCCAGCAGCTTAGCTCGGGGCAGAACCGACGAGCAGTACTTC. Full variable domain (outside the CDR3, taken from reference TRBV7-2 and TRBJ2-7): GAGVSQSPSNKVTEKGKDVELRCDPISGHTALYWYRQSLGQGLEFLIYFQGNSAPDKSGLPSDRFSAERTGGSVSTLTIQRTQQEDSAVYLCASSLARGRTDEQYFGPGTRLTVT.

The chain joins TRBV4-3 to TRBJ2-1, with a weak D call TRBD2 (5 bases). The CDR3 has 13 residues. The germline V and J ends were trimmed by 4 bases and 8 bases, with 12 bases remaining between them. The germline CDR1 and CDR2 sequences are LGHNA and YSLEER. The CDR3, as DNA: TGCGCCAGCAGCCGAGCCGGGGTCGATGAGCAGTTCTTC. Translated, it gives CASSRAGVDEQFF.

The chain uses TRBV28 and TRBJ2-5; 8 bases are a match to TRBD2. The CDR3 runs to 16 residues. V was pared by 5 bases and J by 2 bases, with 10 bases of the junction left unmatched. Germline values: CDR1 MDHEN, CDR2 SYDVKM. CDR3 in amino acids: CASSLHGGGRQETQYF. The DNA for the CDR3 is TGTGCCAGCAGTCTTCACGGGGGCGGGAGGCAAGAGACCCAGTACTTC.

The chain recombines TRBV7-6 with TRBJ2-7; no reliable D call. Germline V gene sequence: CDR1 SGHVS, CDR2 FNYEAQ. This CDR3 spans 16 amino acids. Trimming shortened V by 1 base and J by 0 bases, and 13 bases separated the two germline ends. The CDR3 protein is CASSLGAGTSSYEQYF. CDR3 DNA: TGTGCCAGCAGCTTAGGAGCAGGAACGAGCTCCTACGAGCAGTACTTC.

The genes are TRBV7-6 and TRBJ1-1, with 8 bases that match TRBD1. CDR3 length: 13 amino acids. Germline CDR1 reads SGHVS; CDR2 reads FNYEAQ. V was pared by 4 bases and J by 7 bases, with 5 bases of the junction left unmatched. CDR3 region: CASSSDREGEAFF. CDR3 in DNA: TGTGCCAGCAGCTCGGACAGGGAGGGTGAAGCTTTCTTT.

This clone was observed a single time. Additional DNA sequences in this sample encode the identical CDR3. The rearrangement links TRBV30 to TRBJ2-7; 9 bases line up with TRBD2. The V and J ends lost 0 bases and 1 base, in that order; junction bases with no gene match: 10. Germline CDR1 and CDR2: GTSNPN and SVGIG (reference sequence). This CDR3 contains 17 residues. The CDR3 loop reads CAWSVPRASGTSYEQYF. The CDR3 DNA follows: TGTGCCTGGAGTGTACCTCGAGCTAGCGGGACTTCCTACGAGCAGTACTTC. Drawing the rest from reference TRBV30 and TRBJ2-7, the complete variable domain is SQTIHQWPATLVQPVGSPLSLECTVEGTSNPNLYWYRQAAGRGLQLLFYSVGIGQISSEVPQNLSASRPQDRQFILSSKKLLLSDSGFYLCAWSVPRASGTSYEQYFGPGTRLTVT.

The chain combines TRBV10-3 with TRBJ1-2; D remains unclear. The CDR3 sequence is 12 residues long. Germline CDR1 is ENHRY and CDR2 is SYGVKD. Trimming left V 0 bases short and J 8 bases short, with 7 bases between. The CDR3 reads CAISESGRGYTF. The CDR3, as DNA: TGTGCCATCAGTGAGTCGGGTCGGGGCTACACCTTC.

For this clone: The sample contains more than one DNA sequence encoding this CDR3. The V call is TRBV7-2, the J call TRBJ2-5; D gene ambiguous. Germline V gene data show CDR1 as SGHTA and CDR2 as FQGNSA. V lost 5 bases and J 1 base, leaving 14 bases between the germline ends. This CDR3 has 15 amino acids. The CDR3 nucleotides read TGTGCCAGCAGCCCCTCCCGCGGTCCCCAAGAGACCCAGTACTTC. Its translation: CASSPSRGPQETQYF. Using reference TRBV7-2 and TRBJ2-5 for the parts outside the CDR3, the full variable domain is GAGVSQSPSNKVTEKGKDVELRCDPISGHTALYWYRQSLGQGLEFLIYFQGNSAPDKSGLPSDRFSAERTGGSVSTLTIQRTQQEDSAVYLCASSPSRGPQETQYFGPGTRLLVL.

About this clone: Other DNA sequences in this sample translate to the same CDR3. V usage is TRBV2 and J usage is TRBJ2-2; no clear D. Per the germline V gene, CDR1 is SNHLY and CDR2 is FYNNEI. The CDR3 runs 12 residues. V was trimmed by 5 bases and J by 3 bases, leaving 4 bases between them. CDR3: CASSQDTGELFF. Here the CDR3 DNA reads TGTGCCAGCAGTCAGGACACCGGGGAGCTGTTTTTT.

The chain recombines TRBV18 with TRBJ1-4; possible D gene TRBD1, 5 bases. This CDR3 spans 13 amino acids. Trimming stripped 10 bases from V and 6 bases from J, with 15 bases between. The germline CDR1 and CDR2 sequences are KGHSH and LQKENI. CDR3 bases: TGTGCCACATCAGGGAGTCTTGATGAAAAACTGTTTTTT. This sequence encodes CATSGSLDEKLFF.

The rearrangement uses TRBV2 and TRBJ2-5; possible D gene TRBD2, 6 bases. The ends were cut back, 7 bases at V and 7 bases at J, with 16 bases in the middle. This CDR3 has 13 residues. The germline CDR1 and CDR2 sequences are SNHLY and FYNNEI. The CDR3 nucleotides read TGTGCCAGCACCATCGGGACTCAACGGACCCAGTACTTC. This codes for CASTIGTQRTQYF. The variable domain in full, completed from reference TRBV2 and TRBJ2-5, reads EPEVTQTPSHQVTQMGQEVILRCVPISNHLYFYWYRQILGQKVEFLVSFYNNEISEKSEIFDDQFSVERPDGSNFTLKIRSTKLEDSAMYFCASTIGTQRTQYFGPGTRLLVL.

This clone was observed a single time. V usage is TRBV15 and J usage is TRBJ1-1, with 7 bases matching TRBD1. The CDR3 covers 15 residues. CDR1 and CDR2 from the germline V gene are LNHNV and YYDKDF (reference sequence). With 5 bases clipped from V and 0 bases from J, the junction kept 6 bases outside the gene matches. Here the CDR3 reads CATSGRQGVNTEAFF. CDR3 in DNA: TGTGCCACCAGCGGCCGACAGGGAGTGAACACTGAAGCTTTCTTT.

As regards this clone: This specimen includes other DNA sequences encoding the same CDR3. V is TRBV7-9 and J is TRBJ1-1; D uncertain. V lost 1 base and J lost 1, with 4 bases in between. The CDR3 has 13 amino acids. Per the germline V gene, CDR1 is SEHNR and CDR2 is FQNEAQ (reference sequence). The CDR3 reads CASSLVENTEAFF. As DNA, the CDR3 is TGTGCCAGCAGCTTAGTGGAGAACACTGAAGCTTTCTTT.

With regard to this clone: The same CDR3 can be traced to other DNA sequences in this sample. V and J are TRBV7-9 and TRBJ2-7; D uncertain. Trimming cost V 3 bases and J 2 bases, with 2 bases left between them. The germline gives CDR1 SEHNR, CDR2 FQNEAQ (reference sequence). CDR3 length: 11 residues. The CDR3 loop is CASSFTYEQYF. CDR3 bases: TGTGCCAGCAGCTTTACCTACGAGCAGTACTTC.

The chain recombines TRBV5-4 with TRBJ1-3; no clear D. V lost 0 bases and J lost 0, with 10 bases in between. The germline gives CDR1 SGHNT, CDR2 YYREEE (reference sequence). The CDR3 totals 16 residues. As DNA, the CDR3 is TGTGCCAGCAGCTTGGGGCAGCAAAGCTCTGGAAACACCATATATTTT. Its translation is CASSLGQQSSGNTIYF.

This clone was recorded a few times. This chain connects TRBV29-1 to TRBJ1-1; 7 bases line up with TRBD1. Germline trimming cut 7 bases from V and 5 bases from J; bases unmatched to any gene: 7. From germline, CDR1 is SQVTM and CDR2 ANQGSEA. This CDR3 region has 12 residues. CDR3 sequence: CSAAGGWTEAFF. Written as DNA, the CDR3 is TGCAGCGCAGCAGGGGGATGGACTGAAGCTTTCTTT.

J is TRBJ1-5 and V is TRBV27; D is ambiguous. This CDR3 region has 15 residues. CDR1 and CDR2 (germline): MNHEY, SMNVEV (reference sequence). The V and J ends lost 5 bases and 5 bases respectively, with 16 bases between them. The DNA of the CDR3 is TGTGCCAGCAGTCCAGTTTATCCGCTTGATCAGCCCCAGCATTTT. Translation gives CASSPVYPLDQPQHF.

The chain recombines TRBV7-2 with TRBJ1-4; D remains ambiguous. The germline V gene encodes CDR1 SGHTA and CDR2 FQGNSA. CDR3 length: 17 amino acids. The ends were cut back, 2 bases at V and 8 bases at J, with 21 bases in the middle. The CDR3 nucleotides are TGTGCCAGCAGCTTATCTTTCAGATCGGCCGTTTGGGAAAAACTGTTTTTT. Encoded protein: CASSLSFRSAVWEKLFF.

This chain connects TRBV9 to TRBJ2-2; no clear D. The CDR3 is 18 residues long. Between the trimmed V and J ends, which lost 0 bases and 0 bases, there was a span of 15 bases. Germline V CDR1 and CDR2: SGDLS, YYNGEE. The CDR3 nucleotides are TGTGCCAGCAGCGTAGATATAGTGAGACGCTCGAACACCGGGGAGCTGTTTTTT. It is translated as CASSVDIVRRSNTGELFF.

The V call is TRBV29-1, the J call TRBJ2-1; 8 positions match TRBD2. V was pared by 1 base and J by 1 base, with 6 bases of the junction left unmatched. CDR1 is SQVTM and CDR2 is ANQGSEA in the germline V gene. The CDR3 runs to 16 residues. The CDR3 DNA sequence: TGCAGCGTTGAAGTCGGGATAGCGGGGTCCTACAATGAGCAGTTCTTC. Translating gives CSVEVGIAGSYNEQFF.

The chain couples TRBV28 to TRBJ2-3, with unresolved D. The V and J ends lost 7 bases and 6 bases respectively, with 11 bases between them. The CDR3 runs to 12 residues. CDR1 and CDR2 (germline): MDHEN, SYDVKM. The CDR3, as DNA: TGTGCCAGCACCACCCGCGGTGATACGCAGTATTTT. Its translation: CASTTRGDTQYF.

The rearrangement uses TRBV9 and TRBJ1-4; D possibly corresponds to TRBD1 (5 bases). The germline V and J ends were trimmed by 3 bases and 0 bases, with 18 bases remaining between them. Germline values: CDR1 SGDLS, CDR2 YYNGEE. CDR3 size: 18 residues. The CDR3 loop is CASSEGLKRTTTNEKLFF. The CDR3 DNA reads as TGTGCCAGCAGCGAGGGACTTAAACGGACCACAACTAATGAAAAACTGTTTTTT.